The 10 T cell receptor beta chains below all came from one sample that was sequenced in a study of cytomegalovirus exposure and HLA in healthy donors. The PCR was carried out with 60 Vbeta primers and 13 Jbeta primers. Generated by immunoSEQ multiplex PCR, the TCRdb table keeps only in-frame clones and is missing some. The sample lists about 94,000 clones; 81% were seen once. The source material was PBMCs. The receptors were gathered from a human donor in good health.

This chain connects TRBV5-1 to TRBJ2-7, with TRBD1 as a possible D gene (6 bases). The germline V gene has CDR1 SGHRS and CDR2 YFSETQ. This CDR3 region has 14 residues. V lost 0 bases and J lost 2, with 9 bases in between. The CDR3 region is CASSLAGATYEQYF. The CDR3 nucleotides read TGCGCCAGCAGCTTGGCAGGGGCCACCTACGAGCAGTACTTC.

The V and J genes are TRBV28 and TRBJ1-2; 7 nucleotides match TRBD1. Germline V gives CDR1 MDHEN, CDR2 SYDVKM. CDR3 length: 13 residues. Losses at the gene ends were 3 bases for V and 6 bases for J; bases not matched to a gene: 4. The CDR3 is CASSLLGGDGYTF. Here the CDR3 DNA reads TGTGCCAGCAGTTTGTTAGGGGGCGATGGCTACACCTTC.

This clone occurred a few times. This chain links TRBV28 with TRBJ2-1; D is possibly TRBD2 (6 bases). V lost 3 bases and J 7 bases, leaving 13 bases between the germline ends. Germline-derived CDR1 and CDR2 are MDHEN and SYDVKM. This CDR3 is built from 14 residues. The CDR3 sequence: CASSFGRRENEQFF. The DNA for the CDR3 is TGTGCCAGCAGTTTCGGCAGGAGGGAGAATGAGCAGTTCTTC.

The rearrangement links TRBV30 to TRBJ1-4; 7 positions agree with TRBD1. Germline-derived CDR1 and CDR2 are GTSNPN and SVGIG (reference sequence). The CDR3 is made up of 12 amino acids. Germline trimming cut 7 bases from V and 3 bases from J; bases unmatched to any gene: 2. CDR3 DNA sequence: TGTGCCTACAGGGGACCTAATGAAAAACTGTTTTTT. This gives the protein CAYRGPNEKLFF.

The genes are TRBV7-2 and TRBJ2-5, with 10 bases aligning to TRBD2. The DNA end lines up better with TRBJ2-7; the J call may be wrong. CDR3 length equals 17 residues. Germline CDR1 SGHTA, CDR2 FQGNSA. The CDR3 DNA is TGTGCCAGCAGCTGGTCCCGGACTAGCGGTAGCTCCTACGAGCAGTACTTC. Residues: CASSWSRTSGSSYEQYF.

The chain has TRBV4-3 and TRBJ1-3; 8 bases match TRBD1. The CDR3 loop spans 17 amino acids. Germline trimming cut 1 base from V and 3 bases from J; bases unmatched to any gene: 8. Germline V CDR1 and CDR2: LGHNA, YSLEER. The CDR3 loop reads CASSQAPTGVIGNTIYF. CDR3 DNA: TGCGCCAGCAGCCAAGCCCCGACAGGGGTAATTGGAAACACCATATATTTT.

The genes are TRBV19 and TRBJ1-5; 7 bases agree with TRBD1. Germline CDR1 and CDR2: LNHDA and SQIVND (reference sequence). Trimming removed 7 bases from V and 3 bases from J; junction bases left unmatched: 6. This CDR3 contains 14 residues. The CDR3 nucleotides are TGTGCCAGTACCACTACAGGGGTCAATCAGCCCCAGCATTTT. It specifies CASTTTGVNQPQHF.

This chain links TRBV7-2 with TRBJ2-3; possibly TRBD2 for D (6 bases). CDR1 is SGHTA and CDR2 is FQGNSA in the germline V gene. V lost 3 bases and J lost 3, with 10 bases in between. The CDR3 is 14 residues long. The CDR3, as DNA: TGTGCCAGCAGCTTGAGGGCGGGAACAGATACGCAGTATTTT. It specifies CASSLRAGTDTQYF.

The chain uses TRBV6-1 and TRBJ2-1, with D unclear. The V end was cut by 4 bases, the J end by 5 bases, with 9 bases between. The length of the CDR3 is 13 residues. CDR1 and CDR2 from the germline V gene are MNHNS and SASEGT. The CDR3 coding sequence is TGTGCCAGCAGTGGGGCCAACCACAATGAGCAGTTCTTC. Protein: CASSGANHNEQFF.

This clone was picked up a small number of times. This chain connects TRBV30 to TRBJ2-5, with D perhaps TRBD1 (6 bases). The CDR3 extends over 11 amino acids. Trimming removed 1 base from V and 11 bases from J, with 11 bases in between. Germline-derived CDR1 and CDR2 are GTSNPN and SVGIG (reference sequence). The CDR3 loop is CAWSGQGRQYF. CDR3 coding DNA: TGTGCCTGGAGTGGCCAGGGGCGACAGTACTTC.